The sample holds a few counts of the clone carrying this T cell receptor beta chain. This sample stems from a study of T cells after yellow fever vaccination. CDR1 and CDR2 (germline): SNHLY, FYNNEI. This CDR3 region has 14 residues. V lost 4 bases and J 0 bases, leaving 9 bases between the germline ends. MiXCR, run by TCRdb on the 5' RACE reads, gives a single entry per CDR3 protein. In the table there are roughly 99,000 distinct CDR3 sequences, 5.8% of which are singletons. The TCR sequence derives from a young man who received the YFV17D yellow fever vaccine. Sequences were derived from CD8+ T cells sorted from PBMCs, sampled 10 days after the yellow fever booster vaccination. The chain uses TRBV2 and TRBJ1-2; D is ambiguous. The CDR3 is CASSVRETNYGYTF. As DNA, the CDR3 is TGTGCCAGCAGTGTCCGAGAGACTAACTATGGCTACACCTTC.